These 21 T cell receptor beta chains were all obtained from the same sample, sequenced in a study of regulatory T cells in long-lasting Graves disease. Time point meaning: newly diagnosed GD, antithyroid drugs for less than 3 months. RNA isolated from PBMCs was used to make the TCR library. Researchers made TCR beta libraries by using iRepertoire HTBI primers and running Arm-PCR on CDR3 regions. TCRdb re-called the multiplex PCR reads through MiXCR, storing one row per CDR3 protein. This table holds around 330,000 distinct CDR3 sequences, about 20% found once. Sequences were derived from peripheral blood mononuclear cells (PBMCs), sampled at new diagnosis, from a patient treated with antithyroid drugs. These receptors were collected from a female donor with Graves disease.

This clonotype was observed at least ten times. CDR3 coding DNA: TGCAGTGCTCCTCCAACAGGGGGTTTCTACAATGAGCAGTTCTTC. Translation gives CSAPPTGGFYNEQFF. The chain uses TRBV20-1 and TRBJ2-1; 8 bases are a match to TRBD1. This CDR3 is 15 amino acids long. Germline CDR1 reads DFQATT; CDR2 reads SNEGSKA (reference sequence). The ends lost 5 bases at V and 3 bases at J; junction bases unmatched: 9.

This clonotype was detected ten times or more. As DNA, the CDR3 is TGTGCCAGCAGAATAGCGGGAGCGGGCACCGGGGAGCTGTTTTTT. Amino acid sequence: CASRIAGAGTGELFF. This rearrangement joins TRBV12-3 or TRBV12-4 to TRBJ2-2; the match to TRBD2 covers 9 bases. The ends lost 6 bases at V and 4 bases at J; junction bases unmatched: 6. The CDR3 consists of 15 residues.

This chain uses TRBV29-1 with TRBJ2-1; possible D gene TRBD1, 5 bases. The CDR3 has 15 residues. V was trimmed by 4 bases and J by 5 bases, leaving 18 bases between them. Germline lookup yields CDR1 SQVTM and CDR2 ANQGSEA. DNA of the CDR3: TGCAGCGTTGTTGGAACAGGAGCCTTAGACAATGAGCAGTTCTTC. Residues: CSVVGTGALDNEQFF.

This clonotype was seen repeatedly, ten times or more. The chain carries TRBV9 and TRBJ2-1, with 9 bases matching TRBD2. The CDR3 loop spans 15 amino acids. The V segment lost 4 bases and the J segment 6 bases; nucleotides outside the gene matches: 8. Germline-derived CDR1 and CDR2 are SGDLS and YYNGEE. The CDR3 is CASSFIAGESNEQFF. CDR3 DNA: TGTGCCAGCAGCTTTATAGCGGGAGAAAGCAATGAGCAGTTCTTC.

This clonotype appeared many times. J is TRBJ2-1 and V is TRBV28; TRBD2 agrees at 8 bases. Trimming removed 7 bases from V and 7 bases from J; junction bases left unmatched: 9. The germline V gene encodes CDR1 MDHEN and CDR2 SYDVKM. This CDR3 has 14 amino acids. CDR3 sequence: CASTPGLELNEQFF. Written as DNA, the CDR3 is TGTGCCAGCACACCGGGACTAGAGCTTAATGAGCAGTTCTTC.

At least ten counts were recorded for this clonotype. The chain recombines TRBV27 with TRBJ2-7; no reliable D call. There are 14 residues in the CDR3. CDR1 and CDR2 from the germline V gene are MNHEY and SMNVEV (reference sequence). V was pared by 3 bases and J by 2 bases, with 11 bases between. For the CDR3, the DNA is TGTGCCAGCAGTTTTGGCGTAGGAACCTACGAGCAGTACTTC. Its translation: CASSFGVGTYEQYF.

This clonotype was counted ten times or more. V gene TRBV11-3 combines with J gene TRBJ2-2; D uncertain. Germline V lookup: CDR1 SGHNT, CDR2 YENEEA. The CDR3 totals 17 residues. V was clipped by 3 bases and J by 3 bases, with 17 bases between them. For the CDR3, the DNA is TGTGCCAGCAGCTTCGGACCTCAGGAGTTAGACACCGGGGAGCTGTTTTTT. Translation: CASSFGPQELDTGELFF.

This clonotype has a single count. Since a far larger clone is one base different, this is likely a read error. The chain has TRBV7-2 and TRBJ1-1; D gene ambiguous. The germline gives CDR1 SGHTA, CDR2 FQGNSA. This CDR3 comprises 14 residues. CDR3 sequence (DNA): TGTGCCAGCAACTTAGCGAGTGTGAGGGATAAAGCTTTCTTT. This translates into CASNLASVRDKAFF. The variable domain in full, completed from reference TRBV7-2 and TRBJ1-1, reads GAGVSQSPSNKVTEKGKDVELRCDPISGHTALYWYRQSLGQGLEFLIYFQGNSAPDKSGLPSDRFSAERTGGSVSTLTIQRTQQEDSAVYLCASNLASVRDKAFFGQGTRLTVV.

This clonotype showed up many times. J is TRBJ2-5 and V is TRBV6-1; possible D gene TRBD2, 6 bases. The CDR3 contains 13 residues. Germline loops: CDR1 MNHNS, CDR2 SASEGT. The V end lost 6 bases, the J end lost 5 bases, and 13 bases lay between the germline ends. The CDR3: CASRETGAETQYF. The CDR3 region has the DNA TGTGCCAGCAGAGAGACGGGAGCGGAGACCCAGTACTTC.

There are a few counts of this clonotype. The V call is TRBV9, the J call TRBJ2-2; TRBD1 aligns across 7 bases. The CDR3 is 14 amino acids. CDR1 and CDR2 from the germline V gene are SGDLS and YYNGEE. J gave up 4 bases and V 3 bases, and 3 bases lay outside the gene matches. CDR3 in DNA: TGTGCCAGCAGCGGGGGACAGTTCACCGGGGAGCTGTTTTTT. Protein: CASSGGQFTGELFF.

Remarks on this clonotype: A far larger clone is a single base away, which makes a read error likely. The J gene is TRBJ2-5, the V gene TRBV27, with no clear D. The CDR3 sequence is 14 residues long. The germline V and J ends were trimmed by 7 bases and 4 bases, with 16 bases remaining between them. Germline values: CDR1 MNHEY, CDR2 SMNVEV (reference sequence). The CDR3 spells CASTRPAYRETQYF. Here the CDR3 DNA reads TGTGCCAGCACCCGCCCGGCATACCGAGAGACCCAGTACTTC.

A remark on this clonotype: This may stem from a read error, because a much larger clone lies one nucleotide away. The CDR3 carries no conserved terminal phenylalanine or tryptophan, so it likely arises from a read error. This chain connects TRBV7-2 to TRBJ1-4, with D tentatively TRBD1 (6 bases). Germline V gives CDR1 SGHTA, CDR2 FQGNSA. Trimming cost V 5 bases and J 4 bases, with 14 bases left between them. This CDR3 has 15 residues. This chain's CDR3 is CASSQHGQINEKLFC. The CDR3 DNA follows: TGTGCCAGCAGCCAACACGGACAGATTAATGAAAAACTGTTTTGT.

The rearrangement joins TRBV5-1 to TRBJ2-2; 9 bases fit TRBD2. V lost 5 bases to trimming and J lost 5 bases; unmatched junction nucleotides: 10. This CDR3 contains 16 residues. In germline, CDR1 is SGHRS, CDR2 YFSETQ. CDR3 amino acids: CASSLREGRGTGELFF. The CDR3 coding sequence is TGCGCCAGCAGTTTGCGGGAGGGCCGGGGTACCGGGGAGCTGTTTTTT.

This clonotype was found many times. This sequence joins TRBV28 and TRBJ2-7, with D unresolved. The CDR3 loop spans 13 amino acids. Between the trimmed V and J ends, which lost 4 bases and 1 base, there was a span of 8 bases. Germline V lookup: CDR1 MDHEN, CDR2 SYDVKM. This CDR3 is CASSSHASYEQYF. The CDR3 region has the DNA TGTGCCAGCAGTTCTCATGCGTCCTACGAGCAGTACTTC.

This clonotype showed up many times. This chain connects TRBV6-2 or TRBV6-3 to TRBJ2-3, with TRBD2 identical over 7 bases. Germline CDR1 and CDR2: MNHEY and SVGEGT. Trimming took 2 bases from V and 6 from J; bases not matched to a gene: 8. This CDR3 spans 15 amino acids. The CDR3 region is CASSYMGGSRDTQYF. The CDR3 DNA sequence: TGTGCCAGCAGTTACATGGGCGGGAGTCGGGATACGCAGTATTTT.

In this sample, this clonotype turned up many times. Its ends do not fully match the called genes, so a read error is possible. The chain has TRBV2 and TRBJ2-1, with 8 bases identical to TRBD2. The V gene's germline CDR1 is SNHLY and CDR2 FYNNEI. The CDR3 is 15 amino acids. In DNA, the CDR3 is TGTGCCAGCAGTGAAAGAGCGGGAGAAGAGAATGAGCGGTTCTTC. Translated, it gives CASSERAGEENERFF.

This clonotype was seen ten or more times. The chain couples TRBV6-1 to TRBJ2-7; D not certain. V was clipped by 6 bases and J by 0 bases, with 15 bases between them. From germline, CDR1 is MNHNS and CDR2 SASEGT. The CDR3 has 15 amino acids. DNA of the CDR3: TGTGCCAGCAGGCAACTTCTCAGGAGCTCCTACGAGCAGTACTTC. Its protein product is CASRQLLRSSYEQYF.

On this clonotype itself: A clone one base away is much larger, so this may be a read error. This sequence joins TRBV28 and TRBJ1-1; perhaps TRBD1 as D (5 bases). Trimming cost V 1 base and J 1 base, with 19 bases left between them. Germline V gives CDR1 MDHEN, CDR2 SYDVKM. The CDR3 has 18 residues. CDR3 loop: CASSLSRWGVKENTEAFF. For the CDR3, the DNA is TGTGCCAGCAGTTTATCAAGGTGGGGGGTAAAGGAGAACACTGAAGCTTTCTTT.

J is TRBJ1-1 and V is TRBV5-6; TRBD1 might be the D (6 bases). CDR1 SGHDT and CDR2 YYEEEE come from the germline V gene. The CDR3 contains 13 residues. V gave up 2 bases and J gave up 8 bases, with 13 bases separating them. Here the CDR3 DNA reads TGTGCCAGCAGCTTTGGGATACAGGGAGAAGCTTTCTTT. This gives the protein CASSFGIQGEAFF.

This clonotype has at least ten counts. The rearrangement joins TRBV29-1 to TRBJ2-3; no clear D. The germline V gene encodes CDR1 SQVTM and CDR2 ANQGSEA. Trimming took 0 bases from V and 4 from J, leaving 5 bases between them. This CDR3 is 12 amino acids long. CDR3 protein: CSVEEGADTQYF. Here the CDR3 DNA reads TGCAGCGTTGAAGAGGGCGCAGATACGCAGTATTTT.

This clonotype was detected ten times or more. V gene TRBV2 combines with J gene TRBJ2-3, with D perhaps matching TRBD2 (5 bases). Germline V CDR1 and CDR2: SNHLY, FYNNEI. Trimming cost V 8 bases and J 8 bases, with 17 bases left between them. The CDR3 extends over 13 amino acids. CDR3 DNA sequence: TGTGCCAGCGGAGGCGTTTCGGCCCCTACGCAGTATTTT. It encodes CASGGVSAPTQYF.